These T cell receptor beta chains were read from a single sample in a study of T cell responses to AZD1222 COVID-19 vaccine. Using immunoSEQ multiplex PCR, the repertoire was profiled, and TCRdb retains in-frame clones only, with some absent. The sample has 85,000 to 130,000 clones, 93% seen once. The sample consisted of peripheral blood, taken on day 0 of AZD1222 vaccination. The origin of the receptors is an adult in good health. The CDR3 runs from the conserved cysteine through the conserved F or W. Fields, in order: D gene, J gene, clone size, V gene, CDR3 DNA, CDR3 protein. The D gene is left open where the match is weak. Not every row has a clone size; where given, it reads once, few, many or a size class.

D gene: .
J gene: TRBJ1-4
clone size: .
V gene: TRBV19
CDR3 DNA: TGTGCCAGTATGATAGGGGACGCAACTAATGAAAAACTGTTTTTT
CDR3 protein: CASMIGDATNEKLFF

D gene: TRBD1
J gene: TRBJ1-1
clone size: .
V gene: TRBV2
CDR3 DNA: TGTGCCAGCAGGGCGACAGGGCCGAACACTGAAGCTTTCTTT
CDR3 protein: CASRATGPNTEAFF

D gene: .
J gene: TRBJ2-1
clone size: .
V gene: TRBV7-3
CDR3 DNA: TGTGCCAGCAGCTTAAGGGCTACACGAAACAATGAGCAGTTCTTC
CDR3 protein: CASSLRATRNNEQFF

D gene: TRBD1
J gene: TRBJ1-5
clone size: .
V gene: TRBV28
CDR3 DNA: TGTGCCAGCAGTTTGGGACAGGGGAGACAGCCCCAGCATTTT
CDR3 protein: CASSLGQGRQPQHF

D gene: TRBD1
J gene: TRBJ1-2
clone size: .
V gene: TRBV7-3
CDR3 DNA: TGTGCCAGCAGCCCCGGGACAGGGAGCTTGTATGGCTACACCTTC
CDR3 protein: CASSPGTGSLYGYTF

D gene: .
J gene: TRBJ1-4
clone size: .
V gene: TRBV5-1
CDR3 DNA: TGCGCCAGCAGCTTGGCCGGGACGGTTAATGAAAAACTGTTTTTT
CDR3 protein: CASSLAGTVNEKLFF

D gene: TRBD1
J gene: TRBJ2-6
clone size: few
V gene: TRBV15
CDR3 DNA: TGTGCCACCAGCAGCCAGGGGGCGGGGTCTGGGGCCAACGTCCTGACTTTC
CDR3 protein: CATSSQGAGSGANVLTF

D gene: .
J gene: TRBJ1-2
clone size: .
V gene: TRBV6-5
CDR3 DNA: TGTGCCAGCAGAGACGACATCTCTCTCGGCTACACCTTC
CDR3 protein: CASRDDISLGYTF

D gene: TRBD1
J gene: TRBJ1-4
clone size: .
V gene: TRBV5-8
CDR3 DNA: TGTGCCAGCAGCTTGGCCCCTACAGGGGGCCTGCTTAATGAAAAACTGTTTTTT
CDR3 protein: CASSLAPTGGLLNEKLFF

D gene: TRBD1
J gene: TRBJ2-2
clone size: .
V gene: TRBV10-3
CDR3 DNA: TGTGCCATCAGCGCAGGGGGTGCGGACACCGGGGAGCTGTTTTTT
CDR3 protein: CAISAGGADTGELFF

D gene: TRBD2
J gene: TRBJ2-1
clone size: .
V gene: TRBV18
CDR3 DNA: TGTGCCAGCTCACCATCGGACGGGAGGGCCGCCTACAATGAGCAGTTCTTC
CDR3 protein: CASSPSDGRAAYNEQFF

D gene: TRBD1
J gene: TRBJ2-7
clone size: .
V gene: TRBV30
CDR3 DNA: TGTGCCTGGAGGGACAGGGGATCATCCTACGAGCAGTACTTC
CDR3 protein: CAWRDRGSSYEQYF

D gene: .
J gene: TRBJ1-2
clone size: .
V gene: TRBV30
CDR3 DNA: TGTGCCTGGACCCCCACCCGCGGGGGATATGGCTACACCTTC
CDR3 protein: CAWTPTRGGYGYTF

D gene: .
J gene: TRBJ2-1
clone size: .
V gene: TRBV30
CDR3 DNA: TGTGCCTGGAGCCTAGCGATCAATGAGCAGTTCTTC
CDR3 protein: CAWSLAINEQFF

D gene: .
J gene: TRBJ1-5
clone size: .
V gene: TRBV5-5
CDR3 DNA: TGTGCCAGCAGCTTAAGTCCCAGAAGCATTGATCAGCCCCAGCATTTT
CDR3 protein: CASSLSPRSIDQPQHF

D gene: .
J gene: TRBJ2-3
clone size: .
V gene: TRBV3-1/TRBV3-2
CDR3 DNA: TGTGCCAGCAGCCAAGAAGGAGGTACGCAGTATTTT
CDR3 protein: CASSQEGGTQYF

D gene: TRBD2
J gene: TRBJ2-1
clone size: .
V gene: TRBV10-1
CDR3 DNA: TGCGCCAGCAGTGAGGGCGGGAGAGGACATGAGCAGTTCTTC
CDR3 protein: CASSEGGRGHEQFF

D gene: TRBD1
J gene: TRBJ2-7
clone size: .
V gene: TRBV6-7
CDR3 DNA: TGTGCCAGCAGTTACCTACCCTCCAAGCCCTCCCTTACAGGGGGCCGATACGAGCAGTACTTC
CDR3 protein: CASSYLPSKPSLTGGRYEQYF

D gene: TRBD1
J gene: TRBJ2-7
clone size: once
V gene: TRBV28
CDR3 DNA: TGTGCCAGCAGTTTACGGACAGGGGGCTCCGAGCAGTACTTC
CDR3 protein: CASSLRTGGSEQYF

D gene: .
J gene: TRBJ2-3
clone size: .
V gene: TRBV7-9
CDR3 DNA: TGTGCCAGCAGCAGGGTGTCGGGCACAGATACGCAGTATTTT
CDR3 protein: CASSRVSGTDTQYF

D gene: .
J gene: TRBJ2-7
clone size: .
V gene: TRBV15
CDR3 DNA: TGTGCCACCAGCAGAGACACCTACGAGCAGTACTTC
CDR3 protein: CATSRDTYEQYF

D gene: .
J gene: TRBJ1-6
clone size: .
V gene: TRBV14
CDR3 DNA: TGTGCCAGCAGCAACGTAGACAGATCACCCCTCCACTTT
CDR3 protein: CASSNVDRSPLHF

D gene: TRBD2
J gene: TRBJ2-7
clone size: .
V gene: TRBV5-1
CDR3 DNA: TGCGCCAGCAGCTTGCTAGCGGGATCCTACGAGCAGTACTTC
CDR3 protein: CASSLLAGSYEQYF

D gene: .
J gene: TRBJ2-4
clone size: .
V gene: TRBV19
CDR3 DNA: TGTGCCAGTAGTATGGGAAGGGAAGGCATTCAGTACTTC
CDR3 protein: CASSMGREGIQYF

D gene: TRBD2
J gene: TRBJ2-1
clone size: .
V gene: TRBV28
CDR3 DNA: TGTGCTACTACCGGGACTAGCCACTTACCGTTCTTC
CDR3 protein: CATTGTSHLPFF

D gene: TRBD1
J gene: TRBJ1-1
clone size: .
V gene: TRBV6-5
CDR3 DNA: TGTGCCAGCAGTAAGACAGGGGGGACTGAAGCTTTCTTT
CDR3 protein: CASSKTGGTEAFF

D gene: .
J gene: TRBJ2-2
clone size: once
V gene: TRBV2
CDR3 DNA: TGTGCCAGCAGTGTTTCGAGCGGCACCGGGGAGCTGTTTTTT
CDR3 protein: CASSVSSGTGELFF

D gene: .
J gene: TRBJ2-1
clone size: .
V gene: TRBV5-5
CDR3 DNA: TGTGCCAGCAGCTTGGGGGTATGGGATGAGCAGTTCTTC
CDR3 protein: CASSLGVWDEQFF

D gene: TRBD1
J gene: TRBJ1-2
clone size: .
V gene: TRBV27
CDR3 DNA: TGTGCCAGCAGTTCCGGGACAGGGGCTAGGGGCTACACCTTC
CDR3 protein: CASSSGTGARGYTF

D gene: .
J gene: TRBJ1-2
clone size: .
V gene: TRBV6-2/TRBV6-3
CDR3 DNA: TGTGCCAGCAGTTACACAGGGAGGTTCCGGCATGGCTACACCTTC
CDR3 protein: CASSYTGRFRHGYTF

D gene: TRBD2
J gene: TRBJ2-4
clone size: .
V gene: TRBV4-1
CDR3 DNA: TGCGCCAGCAGCCAAGATGGTCTAGCGGGAGATGCTGGCAAAAACATTCAGTACTTC
CDR3 protein: CASSQDGLAGDAGKNIQYF

D gene: .
J gene: TRBJ2-7
clone size: .
V gene: TRBV20-1
CDR3 DNA: TGCAGTGCTAGTATCGGCTTCCAAGGGGCTAGGGAGCAGTACTTC
CDR3 protein: CSASIGFQGAREQYF

D gene: .
J gene: TRBJ2-5
clone size: .
V gene: TRBV28
CDR3 DNA: TGTGCCAGCAGCGACCCAGGGGAGACCCAGTACTTC
CDR3 protein: CASSDPGETQYF

D gene: TRBD2
J gene: TRBJ2-7
clone size: .
V gene: TRBV7-6
CDR3 DNA: TGTGCCAGCAGCATGGGTAGCGGGAGCTACGAGCAGTACTTC
CDR3 protein: CASSMGSGSYEQYF

D gene: TRBD1
J gene: TRBJ2-7
clone size: .
V gene: TRBV7-3
CDR3 DNA: TGTGCCAGCAGCTTAGACAGGGTAGGCGAGCAGTACTTC
CDR3 protein: CASSLDRVGEQYF

D gene: TRBD2
J gene: TRBJ2-3
clone size: .
V gene: TRBV6-2/TRBV6-3
CDR3 DNA: TGTGCCAGCAGTTCCCCGGGACTAGCGGACACAGATACGCAGTATTTT
CDR3 protein: CASSSPGLADTDTQYF

D gene: .
J gene: TRBJ1-3
clone size: .
V gene: TRBV3-1/TRBV3-2
CDR3 DNA: TGTGCCAGCAGCCAAGACGGGATAATCTCTGGAAACACCATATATTTT
CDR3 protein: CASSQDGIISGNTIYF

D gene: TRBD1
J gene: TRBJ1-2
clone size: .
V gene: TRBV27
CDR3 DNA: TGTGCCAGCAGTTCACGGGACAGGGGACCTTATGGCTACACCTTC
CDR3 protein: CASSSRDRGPYGYTF

D gene: .
J gene: TRBJ2-7
clone size: .
V gene: TRBV2
CDR3 DNA: TGTGCCAGCAGTGTAAGGTACGAGCAGTACTTC
CDR3 protein: CASSVRYEQYF

D gene: .
J gene: TRBJ1-2
clone size: .
V gene: TRBV15
CDR3 DNA: TGTGCCACCAGCAGGGGGGGGGACATCTATGGCTACACCTTC
CDR3 protein: CATSRGGDIYGYTF

D gene: .
J gene: TRBJ2-3
clone size: .
V gene: TRBV6-5
CDR3 DNA: TGTGCCAGCAGTCCCTCCCGGGGGACAGATACGCAGTATTTT
CDR3 protein: CASSPSRGTDTQYF

D gene: .
J gene: TRBJ2-2
clone size: .
V gene: TRBV19
CDR3 DNA: TGTGCCAGTAGTATAGGGGCACGGACTTACACCGGGGAGCTGTTTTTT
CDR3 protein: CASSIGARTYTGELFF

D gene: TRBD1
J gene: TRBJ1-1
clone size: .
V gene: TRBV5-4
CDR3 DNA: TGTGCCAGCAGCGGGGGACAGGGGGCCGACACTGAAGCTTTCTTT
CDR3 protein: CASSGGQGADTEAFF